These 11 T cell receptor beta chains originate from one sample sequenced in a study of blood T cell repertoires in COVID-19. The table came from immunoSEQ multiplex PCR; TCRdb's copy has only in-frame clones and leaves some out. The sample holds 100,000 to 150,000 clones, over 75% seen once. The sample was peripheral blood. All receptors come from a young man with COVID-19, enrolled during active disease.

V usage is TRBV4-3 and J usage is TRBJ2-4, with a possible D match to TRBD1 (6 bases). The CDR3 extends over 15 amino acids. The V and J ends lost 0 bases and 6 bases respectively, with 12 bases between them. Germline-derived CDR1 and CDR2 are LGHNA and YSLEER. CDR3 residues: CASSQENRVGNIQYF. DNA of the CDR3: TGCGCCAGCAGCCAAGAAAACAGGGTGGGAAACATTCAGTACTTC.

The CDR3 DNA follows: TGTGCCAGCAGCCCTCGGGGGTACTACGAGCAGTACTTC. As protein: CASSPRGYYEQYF. The rearrangement links TRBV7-9 to TRBJ2-7; D might be TRBD2 (6 bases). The CDR3 extends over 13 amino acids. Trimming stripped 5 bases from V and 3 bases from J, with 11 bases between. The germline V gene has CDR1 SEHNR and CDR2 FQNEAQ (reference sequence).

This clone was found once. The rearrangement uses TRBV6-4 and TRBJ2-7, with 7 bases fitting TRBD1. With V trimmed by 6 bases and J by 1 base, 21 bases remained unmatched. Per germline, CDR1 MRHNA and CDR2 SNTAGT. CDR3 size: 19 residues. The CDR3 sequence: CASSAIRGWGTAESYEQYF. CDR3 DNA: TGTGCCAGCAGCGCAATACGTGGTTGGGGGACAGCAGAATCCTACGAGCAGTACTTC.

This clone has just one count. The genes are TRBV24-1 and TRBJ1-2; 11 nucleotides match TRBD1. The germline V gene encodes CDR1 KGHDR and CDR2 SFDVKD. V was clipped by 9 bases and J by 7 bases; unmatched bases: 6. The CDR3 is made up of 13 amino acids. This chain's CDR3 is CATAGTGGFGYTF. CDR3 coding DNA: TGTGCCACCGCCGGGACAGGGGGGTTTGGCTACACCTTC.

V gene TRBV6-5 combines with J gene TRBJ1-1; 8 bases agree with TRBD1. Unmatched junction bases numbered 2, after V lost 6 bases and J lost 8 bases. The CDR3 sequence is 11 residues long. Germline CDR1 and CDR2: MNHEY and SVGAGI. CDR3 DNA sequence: TGTGCCAGCAGCCACAGGGGGGAAGCTTTCTTT. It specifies CASSHRGEAFF.

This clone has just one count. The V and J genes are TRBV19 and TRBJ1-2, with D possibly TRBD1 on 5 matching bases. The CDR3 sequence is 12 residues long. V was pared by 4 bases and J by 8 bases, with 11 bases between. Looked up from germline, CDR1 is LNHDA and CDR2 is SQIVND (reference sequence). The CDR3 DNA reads TGTGCCAGTAGTACAGGGTCAGAAGGCTACACCTTC. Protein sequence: CASSTGSEGYTF.

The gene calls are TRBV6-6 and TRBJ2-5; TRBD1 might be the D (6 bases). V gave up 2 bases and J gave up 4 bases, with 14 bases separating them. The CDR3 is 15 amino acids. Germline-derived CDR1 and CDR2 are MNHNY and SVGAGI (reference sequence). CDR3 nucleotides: TGTGCCAGCAGTTACACCGGGACAATGGTAGAGACCCAGTACTTC. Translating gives CASSYTGTMVETQYF.

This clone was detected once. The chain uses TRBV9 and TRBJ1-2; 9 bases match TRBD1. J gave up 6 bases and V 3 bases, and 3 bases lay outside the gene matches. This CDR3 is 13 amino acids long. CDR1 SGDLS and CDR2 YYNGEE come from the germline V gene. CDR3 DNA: TGTGCCAGCAGCGGACAGGGGGTGGATGGCTACACCTTC. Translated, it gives CASSGQGVDGYTF.

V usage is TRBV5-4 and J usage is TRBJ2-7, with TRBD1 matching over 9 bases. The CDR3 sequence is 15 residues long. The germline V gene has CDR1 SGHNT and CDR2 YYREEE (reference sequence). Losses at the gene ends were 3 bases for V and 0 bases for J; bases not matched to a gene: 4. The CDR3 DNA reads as TGTGCCAGCAGCTCACCGGGACAGGGCTCCTACGAGCAGTACTTC. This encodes CASSSPGQGSYEQYF.

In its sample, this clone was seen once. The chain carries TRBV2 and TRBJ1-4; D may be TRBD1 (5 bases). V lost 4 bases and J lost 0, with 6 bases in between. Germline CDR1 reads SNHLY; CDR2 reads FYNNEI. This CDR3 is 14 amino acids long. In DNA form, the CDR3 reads TGTGCCAGCAGTGGACAGTCAACTAATGAAAAACTGTTTTTT. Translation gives CASSGQSTNEKLFF.

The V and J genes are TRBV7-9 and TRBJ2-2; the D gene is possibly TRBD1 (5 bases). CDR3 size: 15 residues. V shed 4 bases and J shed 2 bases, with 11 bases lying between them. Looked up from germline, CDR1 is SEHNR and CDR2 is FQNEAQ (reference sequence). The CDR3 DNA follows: TGTGCCAGCAGCTCCTCTAGGGGTAACACCGGGGAGCTGTTTTTT. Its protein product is CASSSSRGNTGELFF.